These T cell receptor beta chains were read from a single sample in a study of blood T cells in healthy people across ages. MiXCR was run by TCRdb on the 5' RACE reads, yielding one entry per CDR3 protein. The repertoire holds hundreds of thousands of distinct CDR3 sequences, around 48% seen once, with around an eighth in the top ten. The material sequenced was blood. The receptors derive from a young man in good health. The CDR3 runs from the conserved cysteine through the conserved F or W. A D gene is named only where the DNA matches it firmly. Clone size is stated in some rows and not others, as once, few, many or a class when expanded.

CDR3 protein: CASSQNSGGARPDTQYF; CDR3 DNA: TGTGCCAGCAGCCAAAATAGCGGGGGGGCCCGTCCAGATACGCAGTATTTT; clone size: .; D gene: TRBD2; V gene: TRBV12-3/TRBV12-4; J gene: TRBJ2-3
CDR3 protein: CASSQEVAGRSEQYF; CDR3 DNA: TGTGCCAGCAGCCAAGAGGTAGCGGGGAGAAGCGAGCAGTACTTC; clone size: .; D gene: TRBD2; V gene: TRBV3-1; J gene: TRBJ2-7
CDR3 protein: CASSVQGYQPQHF; CDR3 DNA: TGTGCCAGCAGTGTCCAGGGTTATCAGCCCCAGCATTTT; clone size: .; D gene: .; V gene: TRBV2; J gene: TRBJ1-5
CDR3 protein: CASSVGGASEQYF; CDR3 DNA: TGTGCCAGCAGCGTCGGGGGGGCAAGCGAGCAGTACTTC; clone size: .; D gene: TRBD2; V gene: TRBV7-9; J gene: TRBJ2-7
CDR3 protein: CSASPPGERSPLHF; CDR3 DNA: TGCAGTGCTAGCCCCCCAGGGGAAAGGTCACCCCTCCACTTT; clone size: .; D gene: .; V gene: TRBV20-1; J gene: TRBJ1-6
CDR3 protein: CASSRSDRDSYGYTF; CDR3 DNA: TGTGCCAGCAGTCGTTCGGACAGGGACAGCTATGGCTACACCTTC; clone size: few; D gene: TRBD1; V gene: TRBV27; J gene: TRBJ1-2
CDR3 protein: CASSPRQGLNAYEQYF; CDR3 DNA: TGTGCCAGCAGCCCCCGCCAAGGACTTAACGCCTACGAGCAGTACTTC; clone size: .; D gene: .; V gene: TRBV7-6; J gene: TRBJ2-7
CDR3 protein: CASSDTGDNEQFF; CDR3 DNA: TGTGCCAGCAGTGATACAGGGGACAATGAGCAGTTCTTC; clone size: .; D gene: TRBD1; V gene: TRBV25-1; J gene: TRBJ2-1
CDR3 protein: CSVGTNRDRGISQETQYF; CDR3 DNA: TGCAGCGTTGGGACTAACCGGGACAGGGGGATATCCCAAGAGACCCAGTACTTC; clone size: .; D gene: TRBD1; V gene: TRBV29-1; J gene: TRBJ2-5
CDR3 protein: CSVWMNEQFF; CDR3 DNA: TGCAGTGTCTGGATGAATGAGCAGTTCTTC; clone size: .; D gene: .; V gene: TRBV20-1; J gene: TRBJ2-1
CDR3 protein: CASSRTGLAYF; CDR3 DNA: TGTGCCAGCAGTCGGACAGGGTTGGCGTACTTC; clone size: few; D gene: TRBD1; V gene: TRBV12-3/TRBV12-4; J gene: TRBJ2-4
CDR3 protein: CASSESGPYYEQYF; CDR3 DNA: TGTGCCAGCAGTGAATCGGGCCCCTACTACGAGCAGTACTTC; clone size: .; D gene: .; V gene: TRBV2; J gene: TRBJ2-7
CDR3 protein: CASSLGTGLGYEQYF; CDR3 DNA: TGCGCCAGCAGCCTTGGGACAGGGCTAGGCTACGAGCAGTACTTC; clone size: .; D gene: TRBD1; V gene: TRBV4-1; J gene: TRBJ2-7
CDR3 protein: CASSKGLSNQPQHF; CDR3 DNA: TGTGCCAGCAGTAAAGGGTTAAGCAATCAGCCCCAGCATTTT; clone size: .; D gene: .; V gene: TRBV7-9; J gene: TRBJ1-5
CDR3 protein: CASSAGPGSSEKLFF; CDR3 DNA: TGTGCCAGCAGCGCTGGACCAGGGTCAAGTGAAAAACTGTTTTTT; clone size: few; D gene: .; V gene: TRBV9; J gene: TRBJ1-4
CDR3 protein: CATSDFNGPGEQYF; CDR3 DNA: TGTGCCACCAGTGATTTTAATGGCCCGGGCGAGCAGTACTTC; clone size: few; D gene: .; V gene: TRBV24-1; J gene: TRBJ2-7
CDR3 protein: CASTLDRGSYNEQFF; CDR3 DNA: TGTGCCAGCACCCTGGACAGGGGTTCGTACAATGAGCAGTTCTTC; clone size: .; D gene: TRBD1; V gene: TRBV27; J gene: TRBJ2-1
CDR3 protein: CASSLGDGTYEQYF; CDR3 DNA: TGTGCCAGCAGCTTAGGGGACGGCACCTACGAGCAGTACTTC; clone size: many; D gene: .; V gene: TRBV7-2; J gene: TRBJ2-7
CDR3 protein: CASSKAVRVKERYF; CDR3 DNA: TGTGCCAGCAGCAAAGCTGTGCGGGTTAAAGAGCGGTACTTC; clone size: once; D gene: .; V gene: TRBV21-1; J gene: TRBJ2-7
CDR3 protein: CASSEGLGADEQFF; CDR3 DNA: TGTGCCAGCAGTGAAGGACTAGGGGCGGATGAGCAGTTCTTC; clone size: .; D gene: .; V gene: TRBV2; J gene: TRBJ2-1
CDR3 protein: CASSQSTGTDYQVMGSPLHF; CDR3 DNA: TGCGCCAGCAGCCAAAGTACCGGGACAGATTATCAGGTCATGGGTTCACCCCTCCACTTT; clone size: few; D gene: TRBD1; V gene: TRBV4-1; J gene: TRBJ1-6
CDR3 protein: CASSQEAGPNTEAFF; CDR3 DNA: TGTGCCAGCAGCCAAGAAGCAGGGCCGAACACTGAAGCTTTCTTT; clone size: .; D gene: .; V gene: TRBV4-2; J gene: TRBJ1-1
CDR3 protein: CSASGADGGEETQYF; CDR3 DNA: TGCAGTGCTAGTGGGGCTGACGGGGGGGAAGAGACCCAGTACTTC; clone size: .; D gene: TRBD2; V gene: TRBV20-1; J gene: TRBJ2-5
CDR3 protein: CSAKESVSYNEQFF; CDR3 DNA: TGCAGTGCTAAAGAGAGCGTCTCCTACAATGAGCAGTTCTTC; clone size: .; D gene: .; V gene: TRBV20-1; J gene: TRBJ2-1
CDR3 protein: CAISLAGANEQFF; CDR3 DNA: TGTGCCATCAGTTTGGCGGGGGCCAATGAGCAGTTCTTC; clone size: .; D gene: .; V gene: TRBV10-3; J gene: TRBJ2-1
CDR3 protein: CATSDLPQASYEQYF; CDR3 DNA: TGTGCCACCAGTGATTTACCGCAGGCCTCCTACGAGCAGTACTTC; clone size: .; D gene: .; V gene: TRBV24-1; J gene: TRBJ2-7
CDR3 protein: CASRRQDEQYF; CDR3 DNA: TGCGCCAGCAGACGACAGGACGAGCAGTACTTC; clone size: .; D gene: .; V gene: TRBV5-1; J gene: TRBJ2-7
CDR3 protein: CASSKKATRLYEQYF; CDR3 DNA: TGTGCCAGCAGCAAAAAGGCGACACGGCTCTACGAGCAGTACTTC; clone size: once; D gene: .; V gene: TRBV21-1; J gene: TRBJ2-7
CDR3 protein: CASSQSTYEQYF; CDR3 DNA: TGTGCCAGCAGCCAGTCTACCTACGAGCAGTACTTC; clone size: .; D gene: .; V gene: TRBV7-9; J gene: TRBJ2-7
CDR3 protein: CASSVGQGAQEQYF; CDR3 DNA: TGCGCCAGCAGCGTGGGACAGGGGGCGCAGGAGCAGTACTTC; clone size: .; D gene: TRBD1; V gene: TRBV5-1; J gene: TRBJ2-4
CDR3 protein: CASSQDRGLAKNIQYF; CDR3 DNA: TGCGCCAGCAGCCAAGATCGGGGCCTAGCCAAAAACATTCAGTACTTC; clone size: .; D gene: .; V gene: TRBV4-1; J gene: TRBJ2-4
CDR3 protein: CASSQEPGVEQYF; CDR3 DNA: TGCGCCAGCAGCCAAGAGCCCGGGGTCGAGCAGTACTTC; clone size: .; D gene: .; V gene: TRBV4-1; J gene: TRBJ2-7
CDR3 protein: CASSPRGTGANVLTF; CDR3 DNA: TGTGCCAGTAGCCCGCGGGGTACTGGGGCCAACGTCCTGACTTTC; clone size: .; D gene: .; V gene: TRBV19; J gene: TRBJ2-6
CDR3 protein: CSARDRAGASYEQYF; CDR3 DNA: TGCAGTGCTAGAGATCGAGCGGGAGCCTCCTACGAGCAGTACTTC; clone size: .; D gene: TRBD2; V gene: TRBV20-1; J gene: TRBJ2-7
CDR3 protein: CASSLRQSLSPLHF; CDR3 DNA: TGTGCCAGCAGTTTACGGCAGTCTCTTTCACCCCTCCACTTT; clone size: .; D gene: .; V gene: TRBV28; J gene: TRBJ1-6
CDR3 protein: CASSFGLTRGNEQYF; CDR3 DNA: TGTGCCAGCAGCTTTGGTCTGACGAGAGGGAATGAGCAGTACTTC; clone size: .; D gene: .; V gene: TRBV7-9; J gene: TRBJ2-5
CDR3 protein: CSLRLAGGLADTQYF; CDR3 DNA: TGCAGCTTGAGACTAGCGGGGGGGCTGGCAGATACGCAGTATTTT; clone size: .; D gene: TRBD2; V gene: TRBV29-1; J gene: TRBJ2-3
CDR3 protein: CASSFQGTANQPQHF; CDR3 DNA: TGTGCCAGCAGTTTTCAGGGGACAGCGAATCAGCCCCAGCATTTT; clone size: .; D gene: TRBD1; V gene: TRBV27; J gene: TRBJ1-5
CDR3 protein: CASSSVASYQPQHF; CDR3 DNA: TGTGCCAGCAGTTCCGTGGCTTCCTATCAGCCCCAGCATTTT; clone size: .; D gene: .; V gene: TRBV28; J gene: TRBJ1-5
CDR3 protein: CASSLERGVEQYF; CDR3 DNA: TGTGCCAGCAGCTTAGAGCGGGGAGTCGAGCAGTACTTC; clone size: .; D gene: TRBD2; V gene: TRBV7-6; J gene: TRBJ2-7